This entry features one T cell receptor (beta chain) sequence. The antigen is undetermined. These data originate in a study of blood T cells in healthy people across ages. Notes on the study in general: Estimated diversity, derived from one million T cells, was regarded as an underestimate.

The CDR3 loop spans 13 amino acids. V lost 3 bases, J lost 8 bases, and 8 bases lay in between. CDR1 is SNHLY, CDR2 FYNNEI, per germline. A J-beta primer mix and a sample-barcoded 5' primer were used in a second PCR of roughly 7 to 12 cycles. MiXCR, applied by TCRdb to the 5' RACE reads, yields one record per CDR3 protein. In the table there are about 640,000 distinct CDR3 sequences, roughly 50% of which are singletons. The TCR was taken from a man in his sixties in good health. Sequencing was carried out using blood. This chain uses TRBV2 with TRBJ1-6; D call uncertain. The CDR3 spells CASSEGIDSPLHF. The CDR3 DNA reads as TGTGCCAGCAGTGAGGGGATAGATTCACCCCTCCACTTT.